This T cell receptor beta chain was retrieved from a study of shared clonotypes between healthy human individuals (dated by TCRdb to about 2020). As for the study more broadly: The cohort included three men and a couple of women between 18 and 49 years of age. To estimate repertoire size and how much clonotypes are shared between individuals, the study performed deep sequencing of blood TCR repertoires from roughly five healthy adults. To increase sequencing depth and limit assay-specific biases, different laboratories used diverse techniques to prepare libraries and sequence TCR repertoires. Each donor's leukapheresis produced roughly between roughly 0.85 and 9.5 billion PBMCs.

Healthy HIV-negative adults with no recently reported acute infections or vaccinations were included as donors. Only Caucasian adults living in Nashville, Tennessee, USA were represented among the donors. In the unsorted samples, some 94 million PBMCs were counted, and genomic DNA was extracted using the QIAamp DNA Blood Mini kit. Blood was obtained by leukapheresis, after which PBMCs were separated by Ficoll-Histopaque density gradient centrifugation and cryopreserved in liquid nitrogen vapor phase. Deletion took 2 bases off V and 2 bases off J, with a span of 13 bases between the germline ends. The CDR3 covers 15 residues, taking in both the cysteine and the phenylalanine. Only the CDR3 portion is preserved as DNA: 45 bases, with reading frame beginning at the first base. Reading the germline V gene gives CDR1 MDHEN and CDR2 SYDVKM. In regard to this clone: The specificity of this receptor is unknown. Per-base qualities were not stored, and no clone one base away is much larger.

Overall study outcomes, separate from this receptor: Sampling was restricted to blood, and TCR repertoires in tissues likely differ from the TCR repertoires found in blood. Because the study included only a small number of donors, the genetic and exposure-history diversity represented was limited. Based on pairwise subsampling, the degree of clonotype sharing among donors was expected to be affected by sequencing depth.

Using the deep immunoSEQ assay, multiplex PCR amplified TCR CDR3 regions from genomic DNA. For each cell subset, the extracted genomic DNA was distributed evenly across all wells of several immunoSEQ 96-well plates, and each plate served as one replicate. For unsorted PBMC, approximately 290 ng of genomic DNA, equivalent to about 30,000 T cell genomes, went into each replicate PCR. Ten immunoSEQ deep assay plates were used to sequence the unsorted PBMC genomic DNA. Purified libraries were measured with a Qubit 3.0 fluorometer, size-checked on a Bioanalyzer 2100, and measured again with the KAPA Library Quantification kit. A separate single-read 150-cycle Illumina NextSeq 550 flow cell was used to sequence each immunoSEQ 96-well plate. The authors' pipeline ran thus. Because the immunoSEQ output included only junctional sequences and no quality scores, the filtering could not be the same as the filtering used for full-length reads. Sequences were annotated with PyIR, a Python wrapper for IgBLAST v1.9, using IMGT germline references to assign V/J genes and CDR3. Reads with weak V/J assignments (E-value above 1e-6), missing CDR3, stop codons, out-of-frame junctions, or ambiguous translated residues were removed. V3J clonotypes were defined by identical inferred V gene, J gene, and CDR3 amino acid sequence. Percentage overlap between repertoires was calculated by dividing the number of shared unique clonotypes by the size of the smaller repertoire. RTK rarefaction, the Chao1 estimator, and Recon v2.1 estimates of unobserved clonotypes were used to assess repertoire richness. This immuneACCESS table, as held by TCRdb, lists in-frame sequences with V and J called but not all clones. Of the missing ones, under half trace to an unresolved V gene in checked studies; the others have no known cause. V, J and clone size were drawn from that table, and D and trimming were deduced from the DNA. For this sample the table gives 450,000 to 600,000 clones, of which more than 65% were detected only once. The ten largest clones add up to under 15% of the sample.

The chain couples TRBV28 to TRBJ2-7, with the D gene possibly TRBD1 or TRBD2, each one fitting 5 bases. The source material was PBMCs. The source is a woman aged 40 to 50 in good health. Some clones in this sample may be carry-over from other donors' samples. DNA sequence: TGTGCCAGCAGTTTAGAGGGGCCGCGCCCCTACGAGCAGTACTTC. Its translation is CASSLEGPRPYEQYF.